Below, 4 T cell receptor beta chains from the same sample are listed, as sequenced in a study of cytomegalovirus exposure and HLA in healthy donors. Vbeta (60) and Jbeta (13) primers were used in the PCR. Assay: immunoSEQ multiplex PCR; the TCRdb copy retains only in-frame clones and omits some. The sample records around 130,000 clones, 66% being singletons. The sample was PBMCs. Receptors were obtained from a man younger than 35 in good health and CMV-seronegative.

This clone was picked up a small number of times. The V call is TRBV7-8, the J call TRBJ1-4; maybe TRBD1 (5 bases). CDR1 and CDR2 (germline): SGHVS, FQNEAQ. Trimming shortened V by 5 bases and J by 4 bases, and 11 bases separated the two germline ends. The CDR3 runs 14 residues. The CDR3, as DNA: TGTGCCAGCAGCAGAGGGAGGGGTAATGAAAAACTGTTTTTT. This encodes CASSRGRGNEKLFF. The full variable domain, completed using reference TRBV7-8 and TRBJ1-4, is GAGVSQSPRYKVAKRGQDVALRCDPISGHVSLFWYQQALGQGPEFLTYFQNEAQLDKSGLPSDRFFAERPEGSVSTLKIQRTQQEDSAVYLCASSRGRGNEKLFFGSGTQLSVL.

The V and J genes are TRBV28 and TRBJ2-7; maybe TRBD1 (5 bases). V shed 4 bases and J shed 3 bases, with 10 bases lying between them. The CDR3 runs 13 residues. In germline, CDR1 is MDHEN, CDR2 SYDVKM. The CDR3: CASSSPGHYEQYF. In nucleotides, the CDR3 is TGTGCCAGCAGTTCACCAGGGCACTACGAGCAGTACTTC. Complete variable domain (other parts from reference TRBV28 and TRBJ2-7): DVKVTQSSRYLVKRTGEKVFLECVQDMDHENMFWYRQDPGLGLRLIYFSYDVKMKEKGDIPEGYSVSREKKERFSLILESASTNQTSMYLCASSSPGHYEQYFGPGTRLTVT.

This CDR3 reads CASSFGGGRGLSYNEQFF. In nucleotides, the CDR3 is TGTGCCAGCAGCTTCGGGGGGGGCCGGGGTTTATCCTACAATGAGCAGTTCTTC. This chain uses TRBV7-2 with TRBJ2-1; 8 bases line up with TRBD2. J was trimmed by 1 base and V by 3 bases; bases with no gene match: 11. This CDR3 is built from 18 residues. Germline V gene sequence: CDR1 SGHTA, CDR2 FQGNSA. Looking up the rest from reference TRBV7-2 and TRBJ2-1 gives the full variable domain: GAGVSQSPSNKVTEKGKDVELRCDPISGHTALYWYRQSLGQGLEFLIYFQGNSAPDKSGLPSDRFSAERTGGSVSTLTIQRTQQEDSAVYLCASSFGGGRGLSYNEQFFGPGTRLTVL.

The genes are TRBV6-8 and TRBJ2-5, with TRBD2 matching 14 bases. The end of the DNA fits TRBJ2-7 better, so the J call may be wrong. The CDR3 has 21 amino acids. In germline, CDR1 is MNHGY, CDR2 SAAAGT. In DNA, the CDR3 is TGTGCCAGCAGTTACCCCGGGACTAGCGGGGGCCCTTCTACAAGCTCCTACGAGCAGTACTTC. Protein: CASSYPGTSGGPSTSSYEQYF.